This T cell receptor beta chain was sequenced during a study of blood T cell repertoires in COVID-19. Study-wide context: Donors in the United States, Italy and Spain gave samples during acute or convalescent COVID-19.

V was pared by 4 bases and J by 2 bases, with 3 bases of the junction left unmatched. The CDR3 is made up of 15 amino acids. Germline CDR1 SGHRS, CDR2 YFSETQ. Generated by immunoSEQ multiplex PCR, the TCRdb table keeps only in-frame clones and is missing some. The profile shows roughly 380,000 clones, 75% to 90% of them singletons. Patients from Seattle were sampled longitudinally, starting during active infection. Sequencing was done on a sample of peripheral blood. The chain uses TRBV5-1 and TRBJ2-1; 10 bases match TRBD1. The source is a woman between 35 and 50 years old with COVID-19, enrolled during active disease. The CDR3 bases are TGCGCCAGCAGCCGAGACAGGGGGCCCTACAATGAGCAGTTCTTC. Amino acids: CASSRDRGPYNEQFF.